Each of the 15 T cell receptor beta chains below was sequenced from the same sample in a study of T-cell reconstitution after alpha-beta-depleted transplantation in children. TCRbeta library preparation incorporated unique molecular identifiers. TCRdb reprocessed the PCR reads with MiXCR, giving one entry per CDR3 protein. Here the sample spans about 100,000 distinct CDR3 sequences, approximately 6% being singletons. The sequenced sample was PBMCs, mostly from graft donor cells, obtained 60 days after TCRalphabeta/CD19-depleted stem cell transplant. These receptors were collected from a female patient younger than 10 who had a stem cell transplant for Fanconi anemia, so the T cells may come from the graft donor.

This clonotype was found many times. The CDR3 loop is CASSSLGQGRNTQYF. The CDR3 coding sequence is TGTGCCAGCAGTTCATTGGGGCAGGGTAGGAATACGCAGTATTTT. V usage is TRBV28 and J usage is TRBJ2-3; a weak D match, TRBD1 (5 bases). CDR1 and CDR2 (germline): MDHEN, SYDVKM. The V gene lost 4 bases and the J gene lost 7 bases, with 18 bases spanning the gap. The CDR3 is 15 amino acids. Filled out from reference TRBV28 and TRBJ2-3, the complete variable domain reads DVKVTQSSRYLVKRTGEKVFLECVQDMDHENMFWYRQDPGLGLRLIYFSYDVKMKEKGDIPEGYSVSREKKERFSLILESASTNQTSMYLCASSSLGQGRNTQYFGPGTRLTVL.

This clonotype came up many times. The rearrangement joins TRBV28 to TRBJ2-7; D ambiguous. This CDR3 spans 16 amino acids. Germline V gene lookup returns CDR1 MDHEN and CDR2 SYDVKM. V shed 2 bases and J shed 0 bases, with 14 bases lying between them. CDR3 amino acids: CASSLGDIPSSYEQYF. The CDR3 region has the DNA TGTGCCAGCAGTTTAGGAGACATCCCAAGCTCCTACGAGCAGTACTTC.

In this sample, this clonotype turned up many times. The rearrangement uses TRBV28 and TRBJ2-7; TRBD2 matches at 8 bases. The germline V gene encodes CDR1 MDHEN and CDR2 SYDVKM. Trimming removed 6 bases from V and 6 bases from J; junction bases left unmatched: 4. The CDR3 runs to 12 residues. CDR3 amino acids: CASRSGGVEQYF. CDR3 bases: TGTGCCAGCAGAAGCGGGGGAGTCGAGCAGTACTTC.

In regard to this clonotype: No conserved phenylalanine or tryptophan is present at the end of the CDR3, so a read error is the likely explanation. This chain joins TRBV11-2 and TRBJ1-1; 8 positions match TRBD1. Germline V lookup: CDR1 SGHAT, CDR2 FQNNGV. V lost 8 bases and J lost 5; bases outside the gene matches: 7. The CDR3 sequence is 13 residues long. CDR3 in amino acids: CASGTGGRTEAFV. CDR3 nucleotide sequence: TGTGCCAGCGGCACAGGGGGTCGGACTGAAGCTTTCGTT.

This clonotype was seen a handful of times. The rearrangement joins TRBV6-2 or TRBV6-3 to TRBJ2-2; possibly TRBD2 for D (6 bases). With 2 bases removed from V and 7 bases from J, the gap between germline ends came to 11 bases. Looked up from germline, CDR1 is MNHEY and CDR2 is SVGEGT. The CDR3 sequence is 14 residues long. The CDR3 region is CASSYRDFLGELFF. The CDR3 nucleotides are TGTGCCAGCAGTTACCGGGACTTTCTCGGGGAGCTGTTTTTT.

This clonotype occurred a few times. The gene calls are TRBV14 and TRBJ1-1, with a possible D match to TRBD1 (6 bases). The germline V and J ends were trimmed by 4 bases and 6 bases, with 21 bases remaining between them. The germline V gene has CDR1 SGHDN and CDR2 FVKESK. The CDR3 totals 16 residues. CDR3 protein: CASSLTRGGGSAEAFF. In DNA, the CDR3 is TGTGCCAGCAGCCTCACAAGAGGTGGGGGCTCCGCTGAAGCTTTCTTT.

This clonotype was counted many times. The chain employs TRBV5-1 and TRBJ2-5; D is unresolved. V was cut by 0 bases and J by 5 bases, with 5 bases left in between. In germline, CDR1 is SGHRS, CDR2 YFSETQ. The CDR3 has 12 residues. Here the CDR3 reads CASSLGVETQYF. The CDR3 DNA is TGCGCCAGCAGCTTGGGGGTGGAGACCCAGTACTTC.

With respect to this clonotype: It may be a read error: a sequence one base away is much more abundant. This rearrangement joins TRBV28 to TRBJ1-1, with D perhaps TRBD1 (5 bases). The CDR3 runs 17 residues. Germline CDR1 is MDHEN and CDR2 is SYDVKM. The CDR3 DNA reads TGTGCCATCAGTTTATTTGGCGGGACTTCTATGAACACTGAAGCTTTCTTT. Amino acid sequence: CAISLFGGTSMNTEAFF.

The table lists this clonotype with many counts. The rearrangement uses TRBV7-9 and TRBJ2-1, with no clear D. The CDR3 contains 11 residues. The germline CDR1 and CDR2 sequences are SEHNR and FQNEAQ (reference sequence). V lost 8 bases and J lost 4, with 6 bases in between. CDR3 nucleotide sequence: TGTGCCAGCGTAAAATACAATGAGCAGTTCTTC. This sequence encodes CASVKYNEQFF.

This clonotype was seen many times. This chain uses TRBV5-1 with TRBJ2-7; tentatively, D is TRBD2 (5 bases). The CDR3 loop spans 15 amino acids. Germline V gene sequence: CDR1 SGHRS, CDR2 YFSETQ. The V gene lost 4 bases and the J gene lost 0 bases, with 14 bases spanning the gap. This CDR3 is CASSPERPNSYEQYF. In DNA form, the CDR3 reads TGCGCCAGCAGCCCCGAGCGGCCCAACTCCTACGAGCAGTACTTC.

This clonotype was counted many times. This chain connects TRBV6-2 or TRBV6-3 to TRBJ2-7; no reliable D call. The V end was cut by 2 bases, the J end by 0 bases, with 14 bases between. Per germline, CDR1 MNHEY and CDR2 SVGEGT. The CDR3 spans 16 residues. The CDR3 is CASSYADWISSYEQYF. The CDR3, as DNA: TGTGCCAGCAGTTACGCCGACTGGATTAGCTCCTACGAGCAGTACTTC.

This clonotype occurred many times. The chain couples TRBV29-1 to TRBJ2-3; 9 bases fit TRBD2. The CDR3 contains 14 residues. V lost 5 bases to trimming and J lost 2 bases; unmatched junction nucleotides: 5. In germline, CDR1 is SQVTM, CDR2 ANQGSEA. The CDR3 DNA reads as TGCAGCGTTTTCCCTAGCGGGAACACAGATACGCAGTATTTT. Protein sequence: CSVFPSGNTDTQYF.

This clonotype is labeled as medium-sized. V and J are TRBV12-3 or TRBV12-4 and TRBJ2-3, with TRBD2 identical over 10 bases. The CDR3 has 15 amino acids. V trimming: 2 bases; J trimming: 5 bases; junction bases outside the gene matches: 4. The DNA for the CDR3 is TGTGCCAGCAGTTTATTGCTAGCGGGAGAAGATACGCAGTATTTT. Amino acid sequence: CASSLLLAGEDTQYF.

This clonotype has a count of ten or more. The chain recombines TRBV7-2 with TRBJ2-2; D gene ambiguous. CDR1 is SGHTA and CDR2 is FQGNSA in the germline V gene. The V end was cut by 1 base, the J end by 2 bases, with 5 bases between. The CDR3 is 14 amino acids. The CDR3 coding sequence is TGTGCCAGCAGCTTAGTCTACAACACCGGGGAGCTGTTTTTT. Translating gives CASSLVYNTGELFF.

This clonotype appeared a few times. The chain joins TRBV5-1 to TRBJ2-1; 7 bases are a match to TRBD1. The CDR3 is made up of 14 amino acids. Germline values: CDR1 SGHRS, CDR2 YFSETQ. J was trimmed by 8 bases and V by 4 bases; bases with no gene match: 9. CDR3 DNA sequence: TGCGCCAGCAGCCCCGGGACAGACCGGGATGAGCAGTTCTTC. Amino acids: CASSPGTDRDEQFF.